This is a list of T cell receptor beta chains from one sample in a study of breast tumors, draining lymph nodes, adjacent tissues. TCRdb re-analysed the multiplex PCR reads in MiXCR, keeping a single row per CDR3 protein. Here the sample spans under 250,000 distinct CDR3 sequences, less than 40% being singletons. The sample consisted of axillary lymph node tissue. The receptors were gathered from a female donor with breast cancer. Some clones in this sample may be carry-over from other donors' samples. The CDR3 runs from the conserved cysteine through the conserved F or W. The D gene is left open where the match is weak. The size field is filled for only some rows; it gives once, few, many or a size class.

clone size: -; J gene: TRBJ2-2; D gene: TRBD1; V gene: TRBV5-6; CDR3 protein: CASSLPGQTTGELFF; CDR3 DNA: TGTGCCAGCAGCTTGCCGGGACAGACCACCGGGGAGCTGTTTTTT
clone size: -; J gene: TRBJ1-6; D gene: -; V gene: TRBV7-2; CDR3 protein: CASSLGLNSPLHF; CDR3 DNA: TGTGCCAGCAGCTTAGGGCTTAATTCACCCCTCCACTTT
clone size: many; J gene: TRBJ2-3; D gene: -; V gene: TRBV4-2; CDR3 protein: CASSQGSGATDTRYF; CDR3 DNA: TGTGCCAGCAGCCAAGGGTCAGGGGCCACAGATACGCGGTATTTT
clone size: many; J gene: TRBJ2-1; D gene: TRBD1; V gene: TRBV5-1; CDR3 protein: CASSFDRGSYNEQFF; CDR3 DNA: TGCGCCAGCAGCTTCGACAGGGGATCCTACAATGAGCAGTTCTTC
clone size: many; J gene: TRBJ2-1; D gene: -; V gene: TRBV2; CDR3 protein: CASSEQGLTAAPVQFF; CDR3 DNA: TGTGCCAGCAGTGAACAAGGTCTAACTGCCGCCCCCGTGCAGTTCTTC
clone size: many; J gene: TRBJ2-1; D gene: -; V gene: TRBV5-1; CDR3 protein: CATTDTRTLDEQFF; CDR3 DNA: TGCGCCACGACGGATACCAGGACGCTGGATGAGCAGTTCTTC
clone size: many; J gene: TRBJ2-2; D gene: -; V gene: TRBV5-4; CDR3 protein: CASSHRTTNTGELFF; CDR3 DNA: TGTGCCAGCAGCCATCGGACTACGAACACCGGGGAGCTGTTTTTT
clone size: -; J gene: TRBJ2-2; D gene: -; V gene: TRBV7-9; CDR3 protein: CASSLKAGPNTGELFF; CDR3 DNA: TGTGCCAGCAGCTTAAAGGCAGGCCCCAACACCGGGGAGCTGTTTTTT
clone size: many; J gene: TRBJ2-5; D gene: -; V gene: TRBV28; CDR3 protein: CASTLRGRGGETQYF; CDR3 DNA: TGTGCCAGCACCCTACGAGGGCGTGGGGGGGAGACCCAGTACTTC
clone size: few; J gene: TRBJ2-2; D gene: TRBD2; V gene: TRBV6-5; CDR3 protein: CASSHVLPGTSAAGELFF; CDR3 DNA: TGTGCCAGCAGTCACGTCCTTCCCGGGACTAGCGCCGCCGGGGAGCTGTTTTTT
clone size: many; J gene: TRBJ1-5; D gene: -; V gene: TRBV12-3/TRBV12-4; CDR3 protein: CASRGGRSNQPQHF; CDR3 DNA: TGTGCCTCCCGAGGAGGACGAAGCAATCAGCCCCAGCATTTT
clone size: many; J gene: TRBJ2-5; D gene: -; V gene: TRBV7-2; CDR3 protein: CASSSGGGKETQYF; CDR3 DNA: TGTGCCAGCAGCTCCGGGGGCGGCAAAGAGACCCAGTACTTC
clone size: -; J gene: TRBJ1-4; D gene: -; V gene: TRBV5-4; CDR3 protein: CASSLRRAFDEKLFF; CDR3 DNA: TGTGCCAGCAGCCTTAGACGGGCCTTTGATGAAAAACTGTTTTTT
clone size: many; J gene: TRBJ2-2; D gene: -; V gene: TRBV18; CDR3 protein: CASSPFEQGGELFF; CDR3 DNA: TGTGCCAGCTCACCATTCGAGCAGGGCGGGGAGCTGTTTTTT
clone size: -; J gene: TRBJ1-2; D gene: TRBD1; V gene: TRBV2; CDR3 protein: CASGTGANYGYTF; CDR3 DNA: TGTGCCAGTGGGACAGGGGCTAACTATGGCTACACCTTC
clone size: many; J gene: TRBJ2-1; D gene: -; V gene: TRBV5-6; CDR3 protein: CASSLIGEEANEQFF; CDR3 DNA: TGTGCCAGCAGCTTGATTGGGGAGGAGGCCAATGAGCAGTTCTTC
clone size: many; J gene: TRBJ1-2; D gene: -; V gene: TRBV28; CDR3 protein: CASRSQGWGGYTF; CDR3 DNA: TGTGCCAGCAGGTCCCAGGGATGGGGTGGCTACACCTTC
clone size: many; J gene: TRBJ2-6; D gene: -; V gene: TRBV6-1; CDR3 protein: CASKGASGANVLTF; CDR3 DNA: TGTGCCAGCAAAGGTGCCTCTGGGGCCAACGTCCTGACTTTC
clone size: many; J gene: TRBJ2-3; D gene: -; V gene: TRBV28; CDR3 protein: CASSLFSGYSTDTQYF; CDR3 DNA: TGTGCCAGCAGTTTATTTAGCGGATACAGCACAGATACGCAGTATTTT
clone size: -; J gene: TRBJ2-1; D gene: -; V gene: TRBV7-3; CDR3 protein: CAGSPGGREGQFF; CDR3 DNA: TGCGCCGGCAGCCCTGGAGGCCGGGAAGGTCAGTTCTTC
clone size: many; J gene: TRBJ2-5; D gene: -; V gene: TRBV5-6; CDR3 protein: CASSRAQTQYF; CDR3 DNA: TGTGCCAGCAGCCGGGCCCAGACCCAGTACTTC
clone size: many; J gene: TRBJ2-1; D gene: -; V gene: TRBV6-5; CDR3 protein: CASYSPYNEQFF; CDR3 DNA: TGTGCCAGCTACAGCCCCTACAATGAGCAGTTCTTC
clone size: many; J gene: TRBJ2-5; D gene: -; V gene: TRBV13; CDR3 protein: CASSSPMDSRGETQYF; CDR3 DNA: TGTGCCAGCAGCTCGCCGATGGACTCGAGGGGGGAGACCCAGTACTTC
clone size: -; J gene: TRBJ2-5; D gene: TRBD2; V gene: TRBV12-3/TRBV12-4; CDR3 protein: CASSHRTRSKTQYF; CDR3 DNA: TGTGCCAGCAGTCACCGGACTAGGTCTAAGACCCAGTACTTC
clone size: -; J gene: TRBJ2-3; D gene: TRBD2; V gene: TRBV9; CDR3 protein: CASSPGLAGSTDTQYF; CDR3 DNA: TGTGCCAGCAGCCCGGGACTAGCGGGCTCCACAGATACGCAGTATTTT
clone size: many; J gene: TRBJ1-2; D gene: -; V gene: TRBV6-6; CDR3 protein: CASSQPGSYGYTF; CDR3 DNA: TGTGCCAGCAGCCAACCGGGCTCCTATGGCTACACCTTC
clone size: many; J gene: TRBJ2-1; D gene: TRBD2; V gene: TRBV5-1; CDR3 protein: CASSFSGGSSYNEQFF; CDR3 DNA: TGCGCCAGCAGCTTTAGCGGGGGAAGCTCCTACAATGAGCAGTTCTTC
clone size: -; J gene: TRBJ2-3; D gene: TRBD2; V gene: TRBV3-1; CDR3 protein: CASSGTSGGKDTQYF; CDR3 DNA: TGTGCCAGCAGCGGGACTAGCGGGGGGAAAGATACGCAGTATTTT